This entry concerns a single T cell receptor (beta chain). No antigen is known for it. This record belongs to a study of shared clonotypes between healthy human individuals. In the study overall: A few men and a couple of women, aged 18 to 49, were donors.

CDR1 is SGHVS and CDR2 is FQNEAQ in the germline V gene. The CDR3 runs to 17 residues. V shed 2 bases and J 3 bases; nucleotides not matched to a gene: 11. Sequencing was at deep level. The genomic DNA of each subset was split evenly across several immunoSEQ plates. Sequencing was performed with immunoSEQ multiplex PCR; in TCRdb, only in-frame clones are kept and a portion is missing. The sample yields about a million clones, roughly 75% seen once. Notes on the study in general: Donors were few, which limited the genetic and exposure-history diversity represented.

The specimen was memory CD4+ T cells sorted from blood. Specified subset: CD45RA-negative fraction. This TCR was sampled from a young man in good health. V gene TRBV7-8 combines with J gene TRBJ2-5; 8 bases fit TRBD2. The chain's CDR3 is CASSLLGGGSGKETQYF. Here the CDR3 DNA reads TGTGCCAGCAGCTTACTGGGCGGGGGGAGTGGAAAAGAGACCCAGTACTTC.